This is a list of T cell receptor beta chains from one sample in a study of tumor-infiltrating lymphocytes in primary liver carcinoma. TCRdb ran MiXCR on the multiplex PCR reads and lists one entry per CDR3 protein. The sample holds about 180,000 distinct CDR3 sequences, over 50% seen once. Source material: peripheral blood. The receptors stem from a middle-aged man with primary liver carcinoma and hepatitis B virus infection. The conserved cysteine and the conserved F or W are not part of the CDR3 here.

CDR3 protein	V gene
ASSSAGSYGYT	TRBV7-9
SVELGLATDEQY	TRBV29-1
SGIGRANEQY	TRBV29-1
AWSSGRYNEQF	TRBV30
ASSTYQDNQPQH	TRBV6-6
ASGPALRSDAQY	TRBV6-2/TRBV6-3
ASSLREDYNEQF	TRBV6-5
ASSLGSEGINQPQH	TRBV28
ASSLRLAGDDTQY	TRBV7-8
ASSQDPLSNTQY	TRBV4-1
ASSFSPADGYT	TRBV12-3/TRBV12-4
ASSHFGGPGSNEQF	TRBV6-5
TSSSAGTGYEQF	TRBV11-2
ASSYQSTPHEQY	TRBV6-5
VSSLAGGYGNQPQQ	TRBV11-2
ASSHPGQGGNSPLH	TRBV4-1
ASSQEGGRFYTDTQY	TRBV14
ASSYGGYTDTQY	TRBV6-6
SAEEGTSGMSQF	TRBV29-1
ASSLARIEAF	TRBV5-4
ARSYFQSDTQY	TRBV6-6
SVGPSGRAWQETQY	TRBV29-1
ASSEDGRASYNEQF	TRBV6-1
CMSQFNYEQY	TRBV29-1
ASSQVEAFEAL	TRBV4-1
ASRKQGTNLNSNQPQH	TRBV6-5
ASSETLEGGKATQY	TRBV6-1
ASSSHLQGVTDTQY	TRBV6-5
ATRRQREAFNEQF	TRBV10-3
ASSLGAGRSNQPQH	TRBV7-9
AIGDRVTSYT	TRBV10-3
ATSRDRDPSYNEQF	TRBV15
ASSQAVGTEAF	TRBV14
ASSAFPSLTEAF	TRBV6-1
ASSSAPYNEQF	TRBV4-1
ASSLAAGVAQATQY	TRBV7-8
ASSLALTDTQY	TRBV11-1
ASSYSADGYEQY	TRBV6-5
ASSEVRQGGEHY	TRBV2
SVKTGGTYEKY	TRBV29-1
AWSRDRGTEAF	TRBV30
AGSQTVVSGNTIY	TRBV4-1
AWTAGLDSYNEQF	TRBV30
ASSLAQKETQY	TRBV7-8
ASSPDRDNPNSPLH	TRBV5-5
ASSPQGALGPGELF	TRBV12-3/TRBV12-4
ASSYSGLAGVNEQF	TRBV6-5
ATSDPQGASTDTQY	TRBV24-1
TSSLGLAGALEQY	TRBV11-2
SVMGLAGLLSYNEQF	TRBV29-1